Listed below are T cell receptor beta chains from one sample, sequenced in a study of CD8 T cells in Susac syndrome. TCRdb recomputed calls from the immunoSEQ multiplex PCR reads with MiXCR, one row per CDR3 protein. The sample contains some 110,000 distinct CDR3 sequences, about 93% of which appear only once. The sample comprised CD8+ T cells from PBMCs. Source of these receptors: a human donor with Susac syndrome. CDR3s include the opening cysteine and the closing phenylalanine or tryptophan. The order of the fields is D gene, J gene, V gene, clone size, CDR3 DNA, CDR3 protein. D genes are given only for firm matches. Clone size is given for some rows only: seen once, a few or many times, or a class if the clone is expanded.

d_call: .; j_call: TRBJ2-7; v_call: TRBV11-2; clone_size: .; cdr3_nt: TGTGCCAGCAGCTTAGGCCTGCCGGACACTCCCTTGTACGAGCAGTACTTC; cdr3_aa: CASSLGLPDTPLYEQYF
d_call: .; j_call: TRBJ1-4; v_call: TRBV9; clone_size: .; cdr3_nt: TGTGCCAGCAGCCCCGACGGAGGGAGAGGAGAAAAACTGTTTTTT; cdr3_aa: CASSPDGGRGEKLFF
d_call: .; j_call: TRBJ2-7; v_call: TRBV4-3; clone_size: .; cdr3_nt: TGCGCCAGCAGCCAATTAGGCAACTCCTACGAGCAGTACTTC; cdr3_aa: CASSQLGNSYEQYF
d_call: TRBD2; j_call: TRBJ2-5; v_call: TRBV20-1; clone_size: .; cdr3_nt: TGCAGTGCTCTGACTAGCGGGGTGAAGGAGACCCAGTACTTC; cdr3_aa: CSALTSGVKETQYF
d_call: TRBD1; j_call: TRBJ1-1; v_call: TRBV19; clone_size: .; cdr3_nt: TGTGCCAGTAGTAGGTCCGGGACAGGGAACACTGAAGCTTTCTTT; cdr3_aa: CASSRSGTGNTEAFF
d_call: .; j_call: TRBJ2-3; v_call: TRBV9; clone_size: once; cdr3_nt: TGTGCCAGCAGCGTTTACGGCGGGGGCACAGATACGCAGTATTTT; cdr3_aa: CASSVYGGGTDTQYF
d_call: .; j_call: TRBJ2-3; v_call: TRBV5-6; clone_size: .; cdr3_nt: TGTGCCAGCAGCTCCCCCGGGGAGAGTAGCACAGATACGCAGTATTTT; cdr3_aa: CASSSPGESSTDTQYF
d_call: .; j_call: TRBJ2-6; v_call: TRBV5-1; clone_size: .; cdr3_nt: TGCGCCAGCAGCTGGACAGCCTTCTCTGGGGCCAACGTCCTGACTTTC; cdr3_aa: CASSWTAFSGANVLTF
d_call: .; j_call: TRBJ1-3; v_call: TRBV2; clone_size: .; cdr3_nt: TGTGCCAGCGGAGGAACAGCGAACTCTGGAAACACCATATATTTT; cdr3_aa: CASGGTANSGNTIYF
d_call: .; j_call: TRBJ2-7; v_call: TRBV29-1; clone_size: .; cdr3_nt: TGCAGCGTTGAGACAGAGAGCTCCTACGAGCAGTACTTC; cdr3_aa: CSVETESSYEQYF
d_call: TRBD1; j_call: TRBJ1-1; v_call: TRBV20-1; clone_size: .; cdr3_nt: TGCAGTGCCCCTAGGACAGGGGAGGCTTTCTTT; cdr3_aa: CSAPRTGEAFF
d_call: .; j_call: TRBJ2-1; v_call: TRBV29-1; clone_size: .; cdr3_nt: TGCAGCGTTGAAGATGAGGGAAATGAGCAGTTCTTC; cdr3_aa: CSVEDEGNEQFF
d_call: .; j_call: TRBJ2-1; v_call: TRBV20-1; clone_size: .; cdr3_nt: TGCAGTGCTAGAGATCTTGGCGGTTCCTACAATGAGCAGTTCTTC; cdr3_aa: CSARDLGGSYNEQFF
d_call: TRBD1; j_call: TRBJ1-6; v_call: TRBV4-1; clone_size: .; cdr3_nt: TGCGCCAGCAGCCAAGATCAACGGCAGGGGGGCGCTACAGGAGCCCTCCACTTT; cdr3_aa: CASSQDQRQGGATGALHF
d_call: .; j_call: TRBJ2-7; v_call: TRBV7-9; clone_size: .; cdr3_nt: TGTGCCAGCACGCGCGCCGAGCCCTACGAGCAGTACTTC; cdr3_aa: CASTRAEPYEQYF
d_call: .; j_call: TRBJ1-2; v_call: TRBV4-1; clone_size: .; cdr3_nt: TGCGCCAGCAGCCAAGAGGAAGGGCGAATTGGCTACACCTTC; cdr3_aa: CASSQEEGRIGYTF
d_call: TRBD2; j_call: TRBJ2-7; v_call: TRBV4-2; clone_size: .; cdr3_nt: TGTGCCAGCAGCCAAGAAGGTAGCGGGGGATCCTACGAGCAGTACTTC; cdr3_aa: CASSQEGSGGSYEQYF
d_call: .; j_call: TRBJ2-7; v_call: TRBV19; clone_size: once; cdr3_nt: TGTGCCAGTAGTTCATTCCGGGACCAACCCCTCGAGCAGTACTTC; cdr3_aa: CASSSFRDQPLEQYF
d_call: TRBD2; j_call: TRBJ2-5; v_call: TRBV20-1; clone_size: .; cdr3_nt: TGCAGTGCTAGAGATGGGACTAGCGGGGAGCGTGGGGAGACCCAGTACTTC; cdr3_aa: CSARDGTSGERGETQYF
d_call: .; j_call: TRBJ1-1; v_call: TRBV7-8; clone_size: .; cdr3_nt: TGTGCCAGCAGCGAGGGTAGCCCTGAAGCTTTCTTT; cdr3_aa: CASSEGSPEAFF
d_call: .; j_call: TRBJ2-1; v_call: TRBV20-1; clone_size: .; cdr3_nt: TGCAGTGCTAGAGATGGAGGACTGGGGTTCTTC; cdr3_aa: CSARDGGLGFF
d_call: .; j_call: TRBJ2-1; v_call: TRBV13; clone_size: .; cdr3_nt: TGTGCCAGCAGCTTAGACGGGAATGAGCAGTTCTTC; cdr3_aa: CASSLDGNEQFF
d_call: TRBD1; j_call: TRBJ1-6; v_call: TRBV12-3/TRBV12-4; clone_size: once; cdr3_nt: TGTGCCAGCAGTGAACAGGGGTCACCCCTCCACTTT; cdr3_aa: CASSEQGSPLHF
d_call: .; j_call: TRBJ2-5; v_call: TRBV20-1; clone_size: once; cdr3_nt: TGCAGTGCTAGTTCGGCTCGGGTCGAGCCGGAGACCCAGTACTTC; cdr3_aa: CSASSARVEPETQYF
d_call: .; j_call: TRBJ2-2; v_call: TRBV29-1; clone_size: .; cdr3_nt: TGCAGCGTACCGGATGACACCGGGGAGCTGTTTTTT; cdr3_aa: CSVPDDTGELFF
d_call: .; j_call: TRBJ1-1; v_call: TRBV30; clone_size: .; cdr3_nt: TGTGCCTGGACTGAGGGACACTTGAACACTGAAGCTTTCTTT; cdr3_aa: CAWTEGHLNTEAFF
d_call: .; j_call: TRBJ2-7; v_call: TRBV7-9; clone_size: .; cdr3_nt: TGTGCCAGCAGCTTAGGCGGCGAAGGGGCGCTCAGCTACGAGCAGTACTTC; cdr3_aa: CASSLGGEGALSYEQYF
d_call: .; j_call: TRBJ1-1; v_call: TRBV11-2; clone_size: .; cdr3_nt: TGTGCCAGCAGCAGCGGTGAAGCTTTCTTT; cdr3_aa: CASSSGEAFF
d_call: .; j_call: TRBJ2-5; v_call: TRBV6-6; clone_size: .; cdr3_nt: TGTGCCAGCAGTTACAAGGCCCAAGAGACCCAGTACTTC; cdr3_aa: CASSYKAQETQYF
d_call: .; j_call: TRBJ2-5; v_call: TRBV3-1; clone_size: .; cdr3_nt: TGTGCCAGCAGCGCCGACCAAGATAAGTACTTC; cdr3_aa: CASSADQDKYF
d_call: TRBD2; j_call: TRBJ2-3; v_call: TRBV24-1; clone_size: .; cdr3_nt: TGTGCCACCAGTGATGGGGATACTAGCGGGGGTACCAATGGGGCGCAGTATTTT; cdr3_aa: CATSDGDTSGGTNGAQYF
d_call: .; j_call: TRBJ1-5; v_call: TRBV3-1; clone_size: .; cdr3_nt: TGTGCCAGCAGCCAAGGGTCAGGGGTGGGCAATCAGCCCCAGCATTTT; cdr3_aa: CASSQGSGVGNQPQHF
d_call: .; j_call: TRBJ2-5; v_call: TRBV7-9; clone_size: .; cdr3_nt: TGTGCCAGCAGCCCACTGGGGGAGACCCAGTACTTC; cdr3_aa: CASSPLGETQYF
d_call: .; j_call: TRBJ2-5; v_call: TRBV18; clone_size: .; cdr3_nt: TGTGCCAGCTCACCACCCGGACAGCTGGAAACTAATCAAGAGACCCAGTACTTC; cdr3_aa: CASSPPGQLETNQETQYF
d_call: .; j_call: TRBJ1-5; v_call: TRBV6-2/TRBV6-3; clone_size: .; cdr3_nt: TGTGCCAGCAGTTACAAAGGTTCTGGCAATCAGCCCCAGCATTTT; cdr3_aa: CASSYKGSGNQPQHF
d_call: TRBD1; j_call: TRBJ1-6; v_call: TRBV7-9; clone_size: .; cdr3_nt: TGTGCCAGCAGCTACTCGACAGGGAACAATTCACCCCTCCACTTT; cdr3_aa: CASSYSTGNNSPLHF
d_call: .; j_call: TRBJ1-1; v_call: TRBV9; clone_size: .; cdr3_nt: TGTGCCAGCAGCGTCGAGGACGGGTACACTGAAGCTTTCTTT; cdr3_aa: CASSVEDGYTEAFF
d_call: .; j_call: TRBJ1-5; v_call: TRBV7-8; clone_size: .; cdr3_nt: TGTGCCAGCAGCTTAGAGGAGGGGAGTCAGCCCCAGCATTTT; cdr3_aa: CASSLEEGSQPQHF
d_call: .; j_call: TRBJ1-5; v_call: TRBV2; clone_size: .; cdr3_nt: TGTGCCAGCACCGAGGGGCCTCCCGGTCAGCCCCAGCATTTT; cdr3_aa: CASTEGPPGQPQHF
d_call: .; j_call: TRBJ2-4; v_call: TRBV7-8; clone_size: .; cdr3_nt: TGTGCCAGCAGCCAAGGACGGTTGTTCAGAAACATTCAGTACTTC; cdr3_aa: CASSQGRLFRNIQYF
d_call: TRBD1; j_call: TRBJ2-3; v_call: TRBV6-1; clone_size: .; cdr3_nt: TGTGCCAGCAGGGACCGGGACAGATACACAGATACGCAGTATTTT; cdr3_aa: CASRDRDRYTDTQYF
d_call: .; j_call: TRBJ2-1; v_call: TRBV6-5; clone_size: .; cdr3_nt: TGTGCCAGCAGAGTCGACAGCGGGTATGAGCAGTTCTTC; cdr3_aa: CASRVDSGYEQFF
d_call: .; j_call: TRBJ2-3; v_call: TRBV7-9; clone_size: .; cdr3_nt: TGTGCCAGCACGCTTACGCGCGTGAGCACAGATACGCAGTATTTT; cdr3_aa: CASTLTRVSTDTQYF
d_call: .; j_call: TRBJ2-7; v_call: TRBV6-5; clone_size: .; cdr3_nt: TGTGCCAGCAGTTACATGGTCTCCTACGAGCAGTACTTC; cdr3_aa: CASSYMVSYEQYF
d_call: .; j_call: TRBJ2-2; v_call: TRBV6-2/TRBV6-3; clone_size: .; cdr3_nt: TGTGCCAGCAGTTACTTCGGGGGAGCGAACACCGGGGAGCTGTTTTTT; cdr3_aa: CASSYFGGANTGELFF
d_call: .; j_call: TRBJ2-1; v_call: TRBV29-1; clone_size: .; cdr3_nt: TGCAGCGTTCTCTCTGGGGAGGAAAATGAATACAATGAGCAGTTCTTC; cdr3_aa: CSVLSGEENEYNEQFF
d_call: .; j_call: TRBJ2-3; v_call: TRBV29-1; clone_size: .; cdr3_nt: TGCAGCGTTGAAAGGGGGGCCGCTAGCACAGATACGCAGTATTTT; cdr3_aa: CSVERGAASTDTQYF
d_call: .; j_call: TRBJ2-1; v_call: TRBV19; clone_size: .; cdr3_nt: TGTGCCAGTAGCGTGCGGGACAGCGCCTACAATGAGCAGTTCTTC; cdr3_aa: CASSVRDSAYNEQFF
d_call: .; j_call: TRBJ2-3; v_call: TRBV14; clone_size: .; cdr3_nt: TGTGCCAGCAGCCACGCTGGGGGGGATACGCAGTATTTT; cdr3_aa: CASSHAGGDTQYF
d_call: TRBD1; j_call: TRBJ1-5; v_call: TRBV27; clone_size: .; cdr3_nt: TGTGCCAGCAGTCCGGACAGGGGGCTTCAGCCCCAGCATTTT; cdr3_aa: CASSPDRGLQPQHF
d_call: TRBD1; j_call: TRBJ1-2; v_call: TRBV27; clone_size: .; cdr3_nt: TGTGCCAGCCGCAGGACAGGGGACTATGGCTACACCTTC; cdr3_aa: CASRRTGDYGYTF
d_call: .; j_call: TRBJ2-1; v_call: TRBV7-3; clone_size: .; cdr3_nt: TGTGCCAGCAGCGTTGACACAGCGTACAATGAGCAGTTCTTC; cdr3_aa: CASSVDTAYNEQFF
d_call: TRBD1; j_call: TRBJ1-1; v_call: TRBV6-5; clone_size: .; cdr3_nt: TGTGCCAGCAGCTGGGACAGCATGAACACTGAAGCTTTCTTT; cdr3_aa: CASSWDSMNTEAFF
d_call: .; j_call: TRBJ1-2; v_call: TRBV7-9; clone_size: .; cdr3_nt: TGTGCCAGCAGCCGTCCGGGGGTGGTGGATGGCTACACCTTC; cdr3_aa: CASSRPGVVDGYTF
d_call: .; j_call: TRBJ1-5; v_call: TRBV5-1; clone_size: once; cdr3_nt: TGCGCCAGCAGCGTTCCAACTGAGGGCAATCAGCCCCAGCATTTT; cdr3_aa: CASSVPTEGNQPQHF